This T cell receptor beta chain appears in the sequencing data of a study of neurological immune-mediated disorders. Synthesis of cDNA was accomplished via 5'RACE employing 10-nucleotide random UMIs. TCRdb re-called the 5' RACE reads with MiXCR, one entry per CDR3 protein. Of more than 75,000 distinct CDR3 sequences listed, around 3.5% are singletons. This clonotype showed up many times. Antigen unknown. Germline CDR1 DFQATT, CDR2 SNEGSKA (reference sequence). The J segment lost 0 bases and the V segment lost 5 bases, leaving 1 base of the junction unmatched. The CDR3 length is 14 residues. The study's findings and limits: The absence of any CDR3 amino acid sequence shared by expanded clones across subjects suggests that repertoires were private in all groups. HTLV-1-associated myelopathy had the most TCR clonal expansion, and multiple sclerosis had the least, less than healthy controls.

The V gene is TRBV20-1, the J gene TRBJ1-6; 7 bases agree with TRBD1. Sequencing used PBMCs. The TCR sequence derives from a woman between 45 and 60 years old with multiple sclerosis. CDR3 protein: CSAGDSSYNSPLHF. The CDR3 DNA is TGCAGTGCTGGGGACAGCTCCTATAATTCACCCCTCCACTTT.